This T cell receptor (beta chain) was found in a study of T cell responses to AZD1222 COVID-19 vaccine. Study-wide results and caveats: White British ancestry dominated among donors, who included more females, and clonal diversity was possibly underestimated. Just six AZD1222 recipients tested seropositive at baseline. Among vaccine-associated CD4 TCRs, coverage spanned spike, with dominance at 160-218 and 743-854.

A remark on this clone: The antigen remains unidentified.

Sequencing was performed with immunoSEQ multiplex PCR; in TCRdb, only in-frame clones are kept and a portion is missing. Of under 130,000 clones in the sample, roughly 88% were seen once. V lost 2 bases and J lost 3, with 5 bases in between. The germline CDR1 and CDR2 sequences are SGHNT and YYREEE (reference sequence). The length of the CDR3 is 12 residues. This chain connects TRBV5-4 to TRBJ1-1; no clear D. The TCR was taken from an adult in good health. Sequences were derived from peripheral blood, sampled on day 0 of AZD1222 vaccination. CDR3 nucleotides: TGTGCCAGCAGCTTTGAGGACACTGAAGCTTTCTTT. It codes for CASSFEDTEAFF.